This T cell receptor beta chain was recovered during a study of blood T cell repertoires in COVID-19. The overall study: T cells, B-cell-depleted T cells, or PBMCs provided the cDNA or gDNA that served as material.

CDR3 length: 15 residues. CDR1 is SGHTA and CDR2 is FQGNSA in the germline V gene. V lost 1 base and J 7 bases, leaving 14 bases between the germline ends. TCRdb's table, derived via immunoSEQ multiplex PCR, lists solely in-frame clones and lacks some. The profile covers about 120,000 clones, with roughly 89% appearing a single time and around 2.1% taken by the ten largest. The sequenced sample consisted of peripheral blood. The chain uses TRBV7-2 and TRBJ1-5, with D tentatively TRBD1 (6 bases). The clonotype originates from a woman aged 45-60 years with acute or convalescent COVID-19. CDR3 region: CASSLESGQGQPQHF. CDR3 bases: TGTGCCAGCAGCTTAGAAAGTGGGCAGGGGCAGCCCCAGCATTTT.